This passage covers 26 T cell receptor beta chains from one sample sequenced in a study of technical replicates of blood from several donors. TCRdb keeps only in-frame clones here, not all; method: immunoSEQ multiplex PCR. The table has over 85,000 clones, about 96% seen once; the top ten hold roughly 0.35%. The sequencing input was T cells isolated from PBMCs. The receptors come from a human donor in good health.

The V gene is TRBV27, the J gene TRBJ1-6; no firm D call. The CDR3 loop spans 15 amino acids. V dropped 6 bases and J dropped 0 bases, with 9 bases sitting between them. Germline V gene lookup returns CDR1 MNHEY and CDR2 SMNVEV (reference sequence). CDR3 amino acids: CASSPISSYNSPLHF. CDR3 bases: TGTGCCAGCAGCCCTATTAGCTCCTATAATTCACCCCTCCACTTT.

The chain carries TRBV11-2 and TRBJ2-2, with 9 bases fitting TRBD1. Germline CDR1 is SGHAT and CDR2 is FQNNGV. The CDR3 has 17 residues. Germline trimming cut 4 bases from V and 7 bases from J; bases unmatched to any gene: 13. The CDR3 is CASSSAQGTGMIGELFF. The CDR3 DNA sequence: TGTGCCAGCAGCTCAGCCCAGGGGACAGGGATGATCGGGGAGCTGTTTTTT.

This clone was seen only once. The rearrangement links TRBV6-5 to TRBJ1-1, with 8 nucleotides matching TRBD1. V lost 7 bases and J lost 4; bases outside the gene matches: 5. The CDR3 covers 13 residues. CDR1 is MNHEY and CDR2 is SVGAGI in the germline V gene. The CDR3 reads CASNGQGFTEAFF. The DNA of the CDR3 is TGTGCCAGCAATGGACAGGGCTTCACTGAAGCTTTCTTT.

The chain combines TRBV9 with TRBJ2-3; 8 nucleotides line up with TRBD2. CDR3 size: 16 residues. CDR1 is SGDLS and CDR2 is YYNGEE in the germline V gene. The V gene end was trimmed by 3 bases and the J gene end by 4 bases; junction bases not matched to a gene: 10. CDR3 DNA sequence: TGTGCCAGCAGCGAGGCGTTAGCGGGAACCTCAGATACGCAGTATTTT. Protein product: CASSEALAGTSDTQYF.

This chain links TRBV6-5 with TRBJ2-7, with TRBD1 matching 11 bases. The CDR3 is 16 amino acids. Germline trimming cut 2 bases from V and 3 bases from J; bases unmatched to any gene: 6. Germline CDR1 and CDR2: MNHEY and SVGAGI. CDR3 sequence reads: CASSYTTGTGGYEQYF. The CDR3 DNA reads TGTGCCAGCAGTTACACCACCGGGACAGGGGGCTACGAGCAGTACTTC.

This chain links TRBV29-1 with TRBJ2-7; 8 bases align to TRBD2. V trimming: 3 bases; J trimming: 5 bases; junction bases outside the gene matches: 9. Germline V gene lookup returns CDR1 SQVTM and CDR2 ANQGSEA. This CDR3 has 14 residues. The CDR3 sequence is CSVERLAIDNEQYF. CDR3 in DNA: TGCAGCGTTGAGAGACTAGCGATAGACAACGAGCAGTACTTC.

J is TRBJ2-5 and V is TRBV5-4; weak D call: TRBD2 (6 bases). CDR3 length: 14 residues. Germline V gives CDR1 SGHNT, CDR2 YYREEE (reference sequence). The ends were cut back, 6 bases at V and 1 base at J, with 13 bases in the middle. The CDR3 spells CASTSGTVQETQYF. In DNA, the CDR3 is TGTGCCAGCACCTCGGGGACTGTCCAAGAGACCCAGTACTTC. The full variable domain, rest sourced from reference TRBV5-4 and TRBJ2-5, is ETGVTQSPTHLIKTRGQQVTLRCSSQSGHNTVSWYQQALGQGPQFIFQYYREEENGRGNFPPRFSGLQFPNYSSELNVNALELDDSALYLCASTSGTVQETQYFGPGTRLLVL.

CDR3 bases: TGTGCCAGCAGCCCGGGACTAGCGGCGTCCTACGAGCAGTACTTC. It specifies CASSPGLAASYEQYF. J is TRBJ2-7 and V is TRBV7-9; TRBD2 aligns across 11 bases. CDR1 and CDR2 (germline): SEHNR, FQNEAQ (reference sequence). The trim removed 5 bases at V and 1 base at J, leaving 4 bases unmatched. The CDR3 consists of 15 residues.

The CDR3 region has the DNA TGTGCCAGTAGTATAACCGGGACAGGGGCTTATCAGCCCCAGCATTTT. Encoded protein: CASSITGTGAYQPQHF. The J gene is TRBJ1-5, the V gene TRBV19; 10 nucleotides line up with TRBD1. The germline V gene has CDR1 LNHDA and CDR2 SQIVND (reference sequence). The ends lost 2 bases at V and 5 bases at J; junction bases unmatched: 6. This CDR3 comprises 16 residues.

The chain has TRBV6-5 and TRBJ2-2; possible D gene TRBD2, 5 bases. V gave up 7 bases and J gave up 4 bases, with 13 bases separating them. Germline CDR1 MNHEY, CDR2 SVGAGI. The CDR3 has 14 residues. CDR3 coding DNA: TGTGCCAGCACCCCTCGGGATTTCACCGGGGAGCTGTTTTTT. Its protein is CASTPRDFTGELFF.

The chain carries TRBV18 and TRBJ1-5; TRBD1 matches 9 bases. Germline loops: CDR1 KGHSH, CDR2 LQKENI. CDR3 length: 14 residues. The V and J ends lost 3 bases and 7 bases, in that order; junction bases with no gene match: 4. CDR3 sequence: CASSPGQGGQPQHF. The CDR3, as DNA: TGTGCCAGCTCACCGGGACAGGGAGGACAGCCCCAGCATTTT.

V is TRBV30 and J is TRBJ1-5; maybe TRBD1 (6 bases). Germline V gene data show CDR1 as GTSNPN and CDR2 as SVGIG (reference sequence). The CDR3 spans 13 residues. Trimming removed 4 bases from V and 2 bases from J, with 9 bases in between. The CDR3 sequence: CAWNPGGNQPQHF. DNA of the CDR3: TGTGCCTGGAATCCAGGGGGCAATCAGCCCCAGCATTTT.

The V and J genes are TRBV6-4 and TRBJ2-1; 11 nucleotides match TRBD2. Trimming took 4 bases from V and 4 from J; bases not matched to a gene: 0. Germline-derived CDR1 and CDR2 are MRHNA and SNTAGT. This CDR3 has 14 residues. The CDR3 reads CASSASGRYNEQFF. The CDR3 bases are TGTGCCAGCAGTGCTAGCGGGAGGTACAATGAGCAGTTCTTC.

The CDR3 here is CASSEYIGLAGGEQYF. In DNA form, the CDR3 reads TGTGCCAGCAGTGAATATATCGGGCTAGCCGGGGGAGAGCAGTACTTC. The V gene is TRBV25-1, the J gene TRBJ2-7, with D perhaps matching TRBD2 (6 bases). The germline CDR1 and CDR2 sequences are MGHDK and SYGVNS. There are 16 residues in the CDR3. V lost 0 bases and J lost 7, with 19 bases in between.

CDR3 sequence: CASSDRTSGNTGELFF. Here the CDR3 DNA reads TGTGCCAGCAGTGATAGGACTAGCGGGAACACCGGGGAGCTGTTTTTT. V and J are TRBV2 and TRBJ2-2; 10 nucleotides agree with TRBD2. From germline, CDR1 is SNHLY and CDR2 FYNNEI. V trimming: 3 bases; J trimming: 1 base; junction bases outside the gene matches: 2. This CDR3 comprises 16 residues.

This clone has a single count. The chain carries TRBV5-6 and TRBJ2-7; the match to TRBD2 covers 10 bases. Germline values: CDR1 SGHDT, CDR2 YYEEEE. This CDR3 is 14 amino acids long. Trimming took 0 bases from V and 7 from J; bases not matched to a gene: 4. The CDR3 DNA sequence: TGTGCCAGCAGCTTGGCACTAGCGGGACAAGAGCAGTACTTC. Translating gives CASSLALAGQEQYF.

The chain recombines TRBV9 with TRBJ1-1; TRBD1 matches at 8 bases. This CDR3 spans 14 amino acids. J gave up 2 bases and V 3 bases, and 3 bases lay outside the gene matches. Germline-derived CDR1 and CDR2 are SGDLS and YYNGEE. In nucleotides, the CDR3 is TGTGCCAGCAGCGGGACAGGGCCAAACACTGAAGCTTTCTTT. Translating gives CASSGTGPNTEAFF.

The chain carries TRBV7-9 and TRBJ1-1; tentatively, D is TRBD1 (6 bases). V was clipped by 2 bases and J by 5 bases, with 12 bases between them. CDR1 SEHNR and CDR2 FQNEAQ come from the germline V gene (reference sequence). CDR3 length: 14 residues. This chain's CDR3 is CASSLQGSGTEAFF. The DNA for the CDR3 is TGTGCCAGCAGCTTACAGGGGTCGGGAACTGAAGCTTTCTTT.

This chain connects TRBV7-2 to TRBJ2-2; 7 bases are shared with TRBD2. Germline CDR1 SGHTA, CDR2 FQGNSA. The CDR3 covers 14 residues. With V trimmed by 3 bases and J by 6 bases, 4 bases remained unmatched. The CDR3 region has the DNA TGTGCCAGCAGCTTGGGGGGGTATCCCGGGGAGCTGTTTTTT. Its translation: CASSLGGYPGELFF.

The V gene is TRBV11-2, the J gene TRBJ2-1; 8 bases match TRBD1. The germline CDR1 and CDR2 sequences are SGHAT and FQNNGV. V dropped 1 base and J dropped 6; count of bases not matched to a gene: 8. The CDR3 has 16 amino acids. The DNA of the CDR3 is TGTGCCAGCAGCTTAGCCCCAGACAGGGGTTTCAATGAGCAGTTCTTC. Protein: CASSLAPDRGFNEQFF.

The J gene is TRBJ2-1, the V gene TRBV5-4, with 8 bases fitting TRBD2. Germline V gene sequence: CDR1 SGHNT, CDR2 YYREEE (reference sequence). The CDR3 has 15 amino acids. V shed 3 bases and J 8 bases; nucleotides not matched to a gene: 10. The CDR3 sequence is CASSWERELGYEQFF. The CDR3 DNA reads TGTGCCAGCAGCTGGGAGCGGGAGTTGGGGTATGAGCAGTTCTTC.

The chain recombines TRBV7-7 with TRBJ2-5; perhaps TRBD1 as D (6 bases). Germline V gives CDR1 SSHAT, CDR2 FNYEAQ (reference sequence). The V gene lost 5 bases and the J gene lost 1 base, with 11 bases spanning the gap. The CDR3 runs to 14 residues. This CDR3 reads CASSPGVGQETQYF. DNA of the CDR3: TGTGCCAGCAGCCCAGGGGTTGGCCAAGAGACCCAGTACTTC.

V usage is TRBV21-1 and J usage is TRBJ2-6; TRBD2, the table's D call, lacks a check against the DNA. TRBV21-1 is flagged as a pseudogene. CDR3 length: 15 residues. CDR3 coding DNA: TGTGCCAGCGTGTCCGGGTCTTCTGGGGCCAACGTCCTGACTTTC. This translates into CASVSGSSGANVLTF.

This chain links TRBV19 with TRBJ2-1, with 16 bases matching TRBD2. Germline V gene data show CDR1 as LNHDA and CDR2 as SQIVND (reference sequence). V shed 6 bases and J 4 bases; nucleotides not matched to a gene: 6. This CDR3 has 17 residues. CDR3 region: CASRPGLAGGSYNEQFF. The CDR3 DNA is TGTGCCAGTAGACCGGGACTAGCGGGAGGGAGTTACAATGAGCAGTTCTTC.

This clone was detected once. The CDR3: CASSLTGGFNEKLFF. The CDR3 DNA sequence: TGCGCCAGCAGCTTGACAGGGGGATTTAATGAAAAACTGTTTTTT. The genes are TRBV5-1 and TRBJ1-4; 8 bases are shared with TRBD1. The CDR3 length is 15 residues. After removal of 1 base from V and 4 bases from J, the junction contained 3 bases not matched to a gene. CDR1 SGHRS and CDR2 YFSETQ come from the germline V gene. The whole variable domain, remainder taken from reference TRBV5-1 and TRBJ1-4, is KAGVTQTPRYLIKTRGQQVTLSCSPISGHRSVSWYQQTPGQGLQFLFEYFSETQRNKGNFPGRFSGRQFSNSRSEMNVSTLELGDSALYLCASSLTGGFNEKLFFGSGTQLSVL.

The J gene is TRBJ2-7, the V gene TRBV18; TRBD2 matches at 7 bases. Per the germline V gene, CDR1 is KGHSH and CDR2 is LQKENI. This CDR3 is built from 14 residues. After removal of 2 bases from V and 4 bases from J, the junction contained 5 bases not matched to a gene. The CDR3 nucleotides read TGTGCCAGCTCACCAGCGGGGGAGCGATACGAGCAGTACTTC. Protein product: CASSPAGERYEQYF.